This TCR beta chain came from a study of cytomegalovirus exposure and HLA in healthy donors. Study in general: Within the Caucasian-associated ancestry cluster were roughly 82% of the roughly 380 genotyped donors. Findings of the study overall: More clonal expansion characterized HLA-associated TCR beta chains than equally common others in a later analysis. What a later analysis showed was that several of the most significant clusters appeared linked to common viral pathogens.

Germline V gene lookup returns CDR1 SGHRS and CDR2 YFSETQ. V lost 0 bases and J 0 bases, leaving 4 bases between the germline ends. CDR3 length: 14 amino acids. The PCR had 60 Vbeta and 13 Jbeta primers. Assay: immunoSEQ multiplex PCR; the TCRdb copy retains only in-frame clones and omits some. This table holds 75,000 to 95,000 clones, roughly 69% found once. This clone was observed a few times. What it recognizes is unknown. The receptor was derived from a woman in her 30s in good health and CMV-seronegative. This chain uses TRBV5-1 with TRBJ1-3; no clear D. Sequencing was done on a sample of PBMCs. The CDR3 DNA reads TGCGCCAGCAGCTTGGGACTCTCTGGAAACACCATATATTTT. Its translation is CASSLGLSGNTIYF.